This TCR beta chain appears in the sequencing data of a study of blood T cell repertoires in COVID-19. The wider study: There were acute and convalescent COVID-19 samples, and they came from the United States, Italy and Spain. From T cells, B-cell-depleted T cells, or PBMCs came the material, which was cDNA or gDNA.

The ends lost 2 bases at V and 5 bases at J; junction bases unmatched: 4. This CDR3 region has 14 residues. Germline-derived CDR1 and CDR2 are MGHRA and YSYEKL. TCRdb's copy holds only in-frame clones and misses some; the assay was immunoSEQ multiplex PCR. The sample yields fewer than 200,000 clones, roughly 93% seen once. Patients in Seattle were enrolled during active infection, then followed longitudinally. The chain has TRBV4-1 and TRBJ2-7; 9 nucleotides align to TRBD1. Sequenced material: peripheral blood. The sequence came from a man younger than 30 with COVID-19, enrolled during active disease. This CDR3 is CASSQPGQGNEQYF. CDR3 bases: TGCGCCAGCAGCCAACCGGGACAGGGAAACGAGCAGTACTTC.